The T cell receptor beta chain under discussion was sequenced for a study of early T cells in non-severe SARS-CoV-2 infection. Overall study context: Chains from this unsorted whole-blood bulk RNA could not be paired.

Details on this clonotype: Its target is unknown.

cDNA molecules, individually, were tagged with unique molecular identifiers. Each CDR3 protein gets one entry after TCRdb re-called the 5' RACE reads with MiXCR. The data contain over 100,000 distinct CDR3 sequences, around 13% of them singletons. CDR1 DFQATT and CDR2 SNEGSKA come from the germline V gene (reference sequence). This CDR3 is built from 14 residues. With 1 base removed from V and 5 bases from J, the gap between germline ends came to 14 bases. The study's findings and limits: Matches to VDJdb favored anti-spike CD8 responses and missed private and CD4 specificities.

Sample: whole blood. The chain is built from TRBV20-1 and TRBJ1-2; tentatively, D is TRBD1 (6 bases). The sequence was collected from an adult who was a healthcare worker with PCR-confirmed SARS-CoV-2 infection or an uninfected control (not recorded which). DNA of the CDR3: TGCAGTGCTAGAGGACAGGCGGGTATATATGGCTACACCTTC. Protein sequence: CSARGQAGIYGYTF.